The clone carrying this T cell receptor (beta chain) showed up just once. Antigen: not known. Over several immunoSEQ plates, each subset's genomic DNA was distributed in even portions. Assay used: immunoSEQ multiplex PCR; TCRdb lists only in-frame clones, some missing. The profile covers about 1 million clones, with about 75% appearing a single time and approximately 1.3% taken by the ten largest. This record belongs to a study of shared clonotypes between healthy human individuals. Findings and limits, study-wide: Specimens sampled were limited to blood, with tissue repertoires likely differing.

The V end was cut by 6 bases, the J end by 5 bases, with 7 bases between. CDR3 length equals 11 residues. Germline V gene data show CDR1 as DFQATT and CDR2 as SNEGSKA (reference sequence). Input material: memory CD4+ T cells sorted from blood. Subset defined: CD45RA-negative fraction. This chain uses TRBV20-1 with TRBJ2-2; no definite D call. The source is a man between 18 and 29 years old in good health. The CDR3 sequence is CSAQETGELFF. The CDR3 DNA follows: TGCAGTGCCCAAGAGACCGGGGAGCTGTTTTTT.